This T cell receptor (beta chain) was documented in a study of T cells in Graves' hyperthyroidism and ophthalmopathy. This CDR3 has 14 amino acids. With 8 bases removed from V and 8 bases from J, the gap between germline ends came to 19 bases. The germline V gene has CDR1 SNHLY and CDR2 FYNNEI. This clonotype occurred many times. The investigators amplified TCR beta CDR3 regions from RNA transcripts. The HTBI primer set served for first-round RT-PCR of the TCR CDR3. Each CDR3 protein gets one entry after TCRdb re-called the multiplex PCR reads with MiXCR. The sample shows about 510,000 distinct CDR3 sequences, 11% to 15% of them seen only once.

Sequencing was carried out using blood. The rearrangement uses TRBV2 and TRBJ2-1, with a weak D call TRBD2 (5 bases). The clonotype was recovered from a woman between 40 and 50 years old with Graves' hyperthyroidism. In DNA, the CDR3 is TGTGCCAGCGTGGATGATCTAGCAACGGATGAGCAGTTCTTC. Translating it yields CASVDDLATDEQFF. Full variable domain (remainder filled in from reference TRBV2 and TRBJ2-1): EPEVTQTPSHQVTQMGQEVILRCVPISNHLYFYWYRQILGQKVEFLVSFYNNEISEKSEIFDDQFSVERPDGSNFTLKIRSTKLEDSAMYFCASVDDLATDEQFFGPGTRLTVL.